A selection of T cell receptor beta chains follows, all from one sample in a study of response to subunit inactivated influenza vaccine. TCRdb fed the RT-PCR reads into MiXCR, producing one record per CDR3 protein. The table records about 780,000 distinct CDR3 sequences, around a sixth of them present only once. The source material was PBMCs from blood, sampled around 5 days after vaccination. The receptor set was obtained from a man aged 45 to 65 who received an inactivated influenza vaccine. The conserved cysteine and the conserved F or W are not part of the CDR3 here.

V gene	J gene	CDR3 protein
TRBV11-2	TRBJ2-5	ASNEPRDRSRGQETQY
TRBV29-1	TRBJ1-4	SVGGKGSTNEKLF
TRBV27	TRBJ2-7	ASGTYYEQY
TRBV6-1	TRBJ1-5	ASSEGFQPQH
TRBV4-3	TRBJ2-3	ASSQDSGSNTDTQY
TRBV11-2	TRBJ1-6	ASSSTISPLH
TRBV18	TRBJ1-1	ASSSRTDRSEAF
TRBV12-3/TRBV12-4	TRBJ1-4	ASSRATNEKLF
TRBV7-2	TRBJ1-1	ASSLNGRGIGTEAF
TRBV6-1	TRBJ2-5	ASSRTPSSGETQY
TRBV9	TRBJ2-1	ASSPPTNSGPNPYNEQF
TRBV11-1	TRBJ2-1	ASNMGRGLYNEQF
TRBV24-1	TRBJ2-7	ATSLRDGVCYEQY
TRBV29-1	TRBJ2-1	SVVWGQAGGIYNEQF
TRBV12-3/TRBV12-4	TRBJ1-1	ASRAGGRITEAF
TRBV11-2	TRBJ2-5	ASSLDLKTQY
TRBV29-1	TRBJ1-1	SVVGQKGTEAF
TRBV4-2	TRBJ2-5	ASSKAAGRETQY
TRBV20-1	TRBJ2-1	SASSGRQREQF
TRBV6-2/TRBV6-3	TRBJ2-5	ASSPGTRGTQY
TRBV20-1	TRBJ2-3	CARGGTSGTIDTQY
TRBV12-3/TRBV12-4	TRBJ2-3	ASSFGTVTDTQY